This TCR beta chain was obtained from a study of T cells in Graves' hyperthyroidism and ophthalmopathy (dated by TCRdb to between 2018 and 2021). Turning to the overall study: Peripheral blood samples were taken at the time of initial diagnosis, prior to any treatment. A discovery cohort of about a hundred patients, roughly 45 with Graves' ophthalmopathy and 55 to 60 with stable Graves' hyperthyroidism, was used to find distinguishing TCR V-J signatures. Whether ophthalmopathy could be predicted prospectively was tested in an independent validation cohort made up of approximately 19 hyperthyroidism patients plus 17 patients who later progressed to ophthalmopathy. The roughly 100 discovery patients were divided at random into training and test sets in a 7:3 ratio. In over five Graves' hyperthyroidism patients, the study also compared T-cell repertoires from thyroid tissue with T-cell repertoires from blood. Once sampling was done, hyperthyroidism patients were given methimazole at a starting dose of 30 mg daily, whereas ophthalmopathy patients were given high-dose intravenous methylprednisolone. According to the paper, TCR Vbeta CDR3 sequencing was carried out on 135 peripheral blood samples, which came from more than 40 ophthalmopathy, under 85 hyperthyroidism and some 17 progressor patients. What the research found in general, with its limitations: A 13 V-J signature model separated ophthalmopathy from stable hyperthyroidism, with roughly 88% sensitivity and about 81% specificity in cross-validation and 80%/75% in testing. Most expanded thyroid clonotypes (frequency above 0.001) were also found in blood, which suggests that blood repertoires may mirror thyroid immune responses. No statistical method was used to fix the sample size in advance, and group allocation was not hidden from the investigators. In validation, progression to ophthalmopathy was predicted by the model with around 70% sensitivity and 72% to 85% specificity, a median of approximately 7.1 months before onset.

A distance of 16 bases separates the germline ends of V and J, which lose 2 bases and 5 bases respectively. The CDR3 holds 15 amino acids from the cysteine to the phenylalanine. Of all the DNA, just the CDR3 is kept, 45 bases in frame from base 1. In this sample, this clonotype turned up many times. Its specific antigen is unknown. No base qualities exist here, and no much larger clone lies one base off it. Ophthalmopathy patients had moderately to severely active disease, Clinical Activity Score of at least 3, NOSPECS grade of at least 4, and duration under 3 months. Patients with uncontrolled infections, other autoimmune diseases, pregnancy or lactation were excluded. Diagnoses were established on the basis of clinical symptoms, serum thyroxine and TRAb, thyroid ultrasound, and orbital computed tomography. Ficoll-Paque density gradient centrifugation was used to isolate PBMCs from around 10 ml of fresh peripheral blood. Total RNA was extracted using Trizol reagent, and RNA quality was assessed on an Agilent 2100 Bioanalyzer.

TCR beta CDR3 regions were amplified from RNA transcripts. The first round of RT-PCR for the TCR CDR3 was performed with the HTBI primer set and the Qiagen OneStep RT-PCR kit. Libraries were constructed in a second round of multiplex PCR, after which size selection and purification were carried out. Paired-end sequencing of the libraries was performed with 100 bp reads on an Illumina HiSeq2000. The study's own analysis went as follows. SOAPnuke was used to process the raw data, with reads discarded if the reads contained adapters or uncalled bases, had a mean Phred below 15, or lacked an exact constant-primer or identifier match. COPE v1.2.5 was used to merge high-quality paired reads, and clonotypes were defined as unique nucleotide sequences. MiTCR v1.1 was used to align clonotypes to the IMGT TRBV, TRBD and TRBJ reference segments. Only V-J combinations with frequency above 0.0001, covering roughly 99% of repertoires, were analysed. A TCS score was defined as the ratio of F50 (clonal expansion) to E x V (chaos), with BLOSUM62-based TCRdist applied between CDR3 peptides within each V-J. Welch's t-statistics and random forest reduced fewer than 600 V-J features to 10 to 15, which were used in a naive Bayes classifier (R e1071). Starting from the raw public reads, TCRdb applied fastp trimming at Q25, assembled clones with MiXCR and retained in-frame beta chains. Rows with one shared CDR3 protein collapse into an entry with the most common genes and DNA. These V and J calls rely on TCRdb rather than the paper's analysis. The sample includes hundreds of thousands of distinct CDR3 sequences, with around 24% observed a single time. The ten largest account for around 32% of the sample.

The chain is made from TRBV12-3 or TRBV12-4 and TRBJ2-7, with a tentative D gene TRBD1 over 5 matching bases. The specimen sequenced was blood. This TCR was sampled from a woman aged 40 to 50 with Graves' ophthalmopathy. The DNA sequence reads TGTGCCAGCAGTTTAACCCCTCAGGGTGGGAACGAGCAGTACTTC. It is translated as CASSLTPQGGNEQYF.